This T cell receptor (beta chain) was captured in a study of OX40 agonist ivuxolimab in advanced cancers. About the study: Patients receiving dose escalation had hepatocellular carcinoma, melanoma, renal cell or head and neck cancer. Having had anti-PD-1, anti-PD-L1 or anti-CTLA-4 therapy before was allowed, and over 35% had some. Study-wide results and limits: More expanded clones were seen, on average, in CD8+ T cells than in CD4+.

Blood got drawn at baseline, again on cycle 4 day 1, and then on cycle 7 day 1. Remarks on this clone: The antigen remains undetermined.

TCRdb's table, derived via immunoSEQ multiplex PCR, lists solely in-frame clones and lacks some. The sample has around 37,000 clones, roughly four fifths seen once. Germline CDR1 MDHEN, CDR2 SYDVKM. The CDR3 is 16 residues long. V lost 3 bases and J 0 bases, leaving 15 bases between the germline ends. This clonotype originated in an adult with an advanced solid tumor such as melanoma, head and neck, liver or kidney cancer. This rearrangement joins TRBV28 to TRBJ2-7; D is possibly TRBD2 (6 bases). Specimen: CD4+ or CD8+ T cells sorted from blood, collected in a trial of the OX40 agonist ivuxolimab. CDR3: CASSFWAGGSSYEQYF. The CDR3 nucleotides read TGTGCCAGCAGTTTTTGGGCCGGAGGGAGCTCCTACGAGCAGTACTTC.